These 19 T cell receptor beta chains originate from one sample sequenced in a study of blood T cell repertoires in COVID-19. Method: immunoSEQ multiplex PCR; TCRdb's copy keeps in-frame clones and lacks some. The data contain approximately 170,000 clones, around four fifths of them singletons. Sequencing used peripheral blood. These receptors all come from a woman in her 70s who had recovered from COVID-19.

The chain employs TRBV30 and TRBJ1-6; tentatively, D is TRBD1 (6 bases). Germline loops: CDR1 GTSNPN, CDR2 SVGIG (reference sequence). The CDR3 is 14 amino acids. V was trimmed by 0 bases and J by 10 bases, leaving 13 bases between them. The CDR3 DNA follows: TGTGCCTGGAGTGTACTGCAGGGGCGGTCACCCCTCCACTTT. This gives the protein CAWSVLQGRSPLHF.

The rearrangement links TRBV19 to TRBJ2-7; 9 nucleotides align to TRBD1. With 5 bases clipped from V and 1 base from J, the junction kept 0 bases outside the gene matches. In germline, CDR1 is LNHDA, CDR2 SQIVND (reference sequence). The CDR3 is made up of 13 amino acids. The CDR3 DNA follows: TGTGCCAGTAGTGGGACAGGGTCCTACGAGCAGTACTTC. This translates into CASSGTGSYEQYF.

V usage is TRBV6-5 and J usage is TRBJ2-7, with D hard to call. This CDR3 has 13 residues. Trimming removed 8 bases at V and 3 bases at J, with 14 bases between. Germline V gene lookup returns CDR1 MNHEY and CDR2 SVGAGI. The CDR3 sequence: CASCLALRYEQYF. The CDR3, as DNA: TGTGCCAGCTGCCTCGCCCTACGCTACGAGCAGTACTTC.

This chain connects TRBV29-1 to TRBJ2-3; 8 bases are a match to TRBD1. Trimming at V came to 6 bases and at J to 1 base, leaving 9 bases not matched to a gene. The germline V gene has CDR1 SQVTM and CDR2 ANQGSEA. The CDR3 loop spans 15 amino acids. The CDR3 coding sequence is TGCAGCGTCGGGACAGGCCTTCTGGGCACAGATACGCAGTATTTT. This translates into CSVGTGLLGTDTQYF.

CDR3 bases: TGTGCCAGCAGTCCCCAGGACATATCAAGGGGCTATTATAATTCACCCCTCCACTTT. Protein: CASSPQDISRGYYNSPLHF. The rearrangement joins TRBV28 to TRBJ1-6, with D perhaps matching TRBD1 (5 bases). CDR3 length: 19 residues. CDR1 is MDHEN and CDR2 is SYDVKM in the germline V gene. The ends were cut back, 5 bases at V and 4 bases at J, with 24 bases in the middle.

V usage is TRBV19 and J usage is TRBJ2-3; weak D call: TRBD2 (5 bases). CDR3 length equals 14 residues. CDR1 and CDR2 from the germline V gene are LNHDA and SQIVND (reference sequence). Trimming stripped 5 bases from V and 5 bases from J, with 14 bases between. CDR3: CASSPPTGRDTQYF. For the CDR3, the DNA is TGTGCCAGTAGTCCCCCGACGGGGAGAGATACGCAGTATTTT.

The chain employs TRBV7-9 and TRBJ2-2; the D is unclear. This CDR3 contains 14 residues. CDR1 is SEHNR, CDR2 FQNEAQ, per germline (reference sequence). Deletions cut 6 bases from V and 7 bases from J, with 15 bases between. CDR3 sequence reads: CASRNQRGDGELFF. CDR3 coding DNA: TGTGCCAGCAGGAACCAGCGCGGTGACGGGGAGCTGTTTTTT.

The CDR3 spells CSAGVDYGYTF. Written as DNA, the CDR3 is TGCAGTGCCGGGGTGGACTATGGCTACACCTTC. The rearrangement links TRBV20-1 to TRBJ1-2; D call uncertain. Trimming cost V 6 bases and J 3 bases, with 8 bases left between them. The CDR3 runs 11 residues. Germline V lookup: CDR1 DFQATT, CDR2 SNEGSKA (reference sequence).

The rearrangement uses TRBV7-3 and TRBJ2-7, with TRBD2 identical over 8 bases. The CDR3 runs 15 residues. Germline CDR1 and CDR2: SGHTA and FQGTGA. Unmatched junction bases numbered 8, after V lost 4 bases and J lost 3 bases. The DNA for the CDR3 is TGTGCCAGCAGCTCCACTAGCGGCCCCTTCTACGAGCAGTACTTC. Its translation is CASSSTSGPFYEQYF.

The chain recombines TRBV19 with TRBJ1-1; D not certain. Germline V gene lookup returns CDR1 LNHDA and CDR2 SQIVND (reference sequence). The V end was cut by 5 bases, the J end by 6 bases, with 16 bases between. The CDR3 consists of 14 residues. CDR3 protein: CASSGRGRAAEAFF. DNA of the CDR3: TGTGCCAGTAGTGGTCGGGGAAGGGCCGCTGAAGCTTTCTTT.

This chain connects TRBV5-1 to TRBJ2-1; a weak D match, TRBD2 (6 bases). Germline-derived CDR1 and CDR2 are SGHRS and YFSETQ. V gave up 1 base and J gave up 9 bases, with 14 bases separating them. The CDR3 is made up of 14 amino acids. The CDR3 region has the DNA TGCGCCAGCAGCTTGCAAGTCCCCGGGGGTGAGCAGTTCTTC. This translates into CASSLQVPGGEQFF.

The chain employs TRBV27 and TRBJ1-1; maybe TRBD1 (6 bases). From germline, CDR1 is MNHEY and CDR2 SMNVEV (reference sequence). V lost 4 bases and J lost 4, with 10 bases in between. The CDR3 is made up of 13 amino acids. In nucleotides, the CDR3 is TGTGCCAGCAGTTGGGGAGGGGGCACTGAAGCTTTCTTT. Its protein is CASSWGGGTEAFF.

This clone was seen more than once but under ten times. V gene TRBV15 combines with J gene TRBJ2-3; TRBD1 matches at 7 bases. Trimming at V came to 4 bases and at J to 5 bases, leaving 12 bases not matched to a gene. The CDR3 runs 16 residues. Germline V CDR1 and CDR2: LNHNV, YYDKDF (reference sequence). CDR3 coding DNA: TGTGCCACCAGCAACCTTGGGGGACAGTGGGTAGATACGCAGTATTTT. It is translated as CATSNLGGQWVDTQYF.

V is TRBV4-1 and J is TRBJ1-2, with 10 bases identical to TRBD1. Per germline, CDR1 MGHRA and CDR2 YSYEKL. The CDR3 spans 17 residues. V was pared by 3 bases and J by 0 bases, with 7 bases of the junction left unmatched. The CDR3 spells CASSQPGTGVPNYGYTF. DNA of the CDR3: TGCGCCAGCAGCCAGCCCGGGACAGGGGTACCTAACTATGGCTACACCTTC.

This clone was picked up one time. This chain joins TRBV4-1 and TRBJ2-3, with 11 bases aligning to TRBD2. V dropped 4 bases and J dropped 1; count of bases not matched to a gene: 13. Germline V gene sequence: CDR1 MGHRA, CDR2 YSYEKL. This CDR3 comprises 19 residues. The CDR3 DNA follows: TGCGCCAGCAGCCGCATTATTAGCGGGGGGGCCCCGCGCACAGATACGCAGTATTTT. Protein: CASSRIISGGAPRTDTQYF.

The V and J genes are TRBV18 and TRBJ2-6; D unclear. Germline CDR1 reads KGHSH; CDR2 reads LQKENI. The CDR3 consists of 14 residues. V was cut by 3 bases and J by 4 bases, with 7 bases left in between. The CDR3 reads CASSPLPGANVLTF. The CDR3 DNA reads TGTGCCAGCTCACCTCTTCCCGGGGCCAACGTCCTGACTTTC.

This rearrangement joins TRBV7-2 to TRBJ2-7; D might be TRBD1 (6 bases). Trimming removed 5 bases from V and 3 bases from J, with 17 bases in between. The CDR3 has 15 amino acids. Per germline, CDR1 SGHTA and CDR2 FQGNSA. In DNA form, the CDR3 reads TGTGCCAGCAGCCGCGAACCGGGACAAAGCTACGAGCAGTACTTC. Its translation is CASSREPGQSYEQYF.

V usage is TRBV18 and J usage is TRBJ2-7, with TRBD1 identical over 9 bases. The V segment lost 4 bases and the J segment 4 bases; nucleotides outside the gene matches: 5. Per germline, CDR1 KGHSH and CDR2 LQKENI. The CDR3 spans 14 residues. CDR3 nucleotide sequence: TGTGCCAGCTCACTTACGGACAGGGGTTACGAGCAGTACTTC. This encodes CASSLTDRGYEQYF. The full variable domain, rest sourced from reference TRBV18 and TRBJ2-7, is NAGVMQNPRHLVRRRGQEARLRCSPMKGHSHVYWYRQLPEEGLKFMVYLQKENIIDESGMPKERFSAEFPKEGPSILRIQQVVRGDSAAYFCASSLTDRGYEQYFGPGTRLTVT.

This sequence joins TRBV15 and TRBJ1-1; the D gene is possibly TRBD1 (5 bases). V lost 8 bases to trimming and J lost 1 base, with 14 bases between them. CDR1 is LNHNV and CDR2 is YYDKDF in the germline V gene (reference sequence). The length of the CDR3 is 14 residues. CDR3 loop: CATAGAPTNTEAFF. CDR3 coding DNA: TGTGCCACCGCTGGGGCCCCAACGAACACTGAAGCTTTCTTT. Looking up the rest from reference TRBV15 and TRBJ1-1 gives the full variable domain: DAMVIQNPRYQVTQFGKPVTLSCSQTLNHNVMYWYQQKSSQAPKLLFHYYDKDFNNEADTPDNFQSRRPNTSFCFLDIRSPGLGDTAMYLCATAGAPTNTEAFFGQGTRLTVV.